This T cell receptor beta chain was observed in a study of T cell repertoires in cytomegalovirus infection. From the reads, TCRdb called clonotypes with MiXCR, one entry per CDR3 protein. The table shows about 770,000 distinct CDR3 sequences, with roughly 29% occurring only once. The V end was cut by 7 bases, the J end by 2 bases, with 18 bases between. The CDR3 is made up of 15 amino acids. The germline V gene has CDR1 SGHRS and CDR2 YFSETQ. This clonotype has only a few counts. Its antigen is currently unknown. The study's findings and limits: Summed frequency of public TCR beta families distinguished CMV carriers with the relevant HLA.

This TCR derives from a human donor in good health (CMV status not recorded). Some clones in this sample may be carry-over from other donors' samples. The V call is TRBV5-1, the J call TRBJ1-1, with D possibly being TRBD1 (6 bases). Sequenced here: cultured CD8+ T cells from PBMCs, sampled from culture after CMV antigen stimulation. CDR3 in amino acids: CASAGGGGLNTEAFF. CDR3 in DNA: TGCGCCAGCGCAGGCGGTGGGGGGCTCAACACTGAAGCTTTCTTT.